The following is a TCR beta chain sequence with its context. Antigen specificity is unknown. The CDR3 runs 15 residues. Trimming took off 2 bases at V and 2 bases at J, with 12 bases between the two ends. Germline CDR1 is MNHEY and CDR2 is SVGAGI. The entry originates in a study of PD-1 blockade in classical Hodgkin lymphoma. Whole-study results and caveats: Researchers reported that CD4+ TCR diversity, though not CD8+, rose significantly by C4D1. Baseline diversity was lower in partial responders and progressors than complete responders. Repertoires differed for reasons still undefined, possibly disease activity or prior therapy.

TCRdb's table, derived via immunoSEQ multiplex PCR, lists solely in-frame clones and lacks some. Among about 3,000 clones listed, less than 85% were seen once. All patients experienced relapse after autologous stem cell transplantation, and brentuximab vedotin exposure was variable. The authors enriched CD8+ T cells from thawed PBMCs via magnetic negative selection. Progressive disease, partial response or complete response was each patient's best response. The clonotype comes from a human donor with classical Hodgkin lymphoma. The sequenced sample was CD8+ T cells from blood, obtained at baseline. V is TRBV6-5 and J is TRBJ1-1; the D is unclear. The CDR3 region has the DNA TGTGCCAGCAGTTACGGTCCCTTGGGAAACACTGAAGCTTTCTTT. This codes for CASSYGPLGNTEAFF.